The clone carrying this TCR beta chain was seen at least ten times. Its antigen is unidentified. This sample was taken from a study of early T cells in non-severe SARS-CoV-2 infection. Looking at the study overall: It was bulk RNA from unsorted whole blood that was sequenced, and the chains were unpaired.

Study-wide results and caveats: The study's VDJdb matching favored anti-spike CD8 responses and missed private and CD4 specificities.

Tagging with unique molecular identifiers was applied to individual cDNA molecules. TCRdb passed the 5' RACE reads through MiXCR, listing each CDR3 protein once. The sample yields roughly 40,000 distinct CDR3 sequences, over 4% seen once. The V and J ends lost 6 bases and 2 bases respectively, with 14 bases between them. The CDR3 length is 14 residues. Germline CDR1 DFQATT, CDR2 SNEGSKA (reference sequence). The chain combines TRBV20-1 with TRBJ1-5, with no clear D. What was sequenced was whole blood. The clonotype originates from an adult who was a healthcare worker with PCR-confirmed SARS-CoV-2 infection or an uninfected control (not recorded which). The CDR3 is CSAPDPAGNQPQHF. The CDR3 DNA sequence: TGCAGTGCCCCGGACCCGGCGGGCAATCAGCCCCAGCATTTT.